This T cell receptor beta chain was captured in a study of cytomegalovirus exposure and HLA in healthy donors. Use of 60 Vbeta and 13 Jbeta primers characterized the PCR. Sequencing used immunoSEQ multiplex PCR; TCRdb keeps in-frame clones, though not all of them. The sample records about 170,000 clones, about 62% being singletons. The receptor was derived from a man aged 40-49 years in good health and CMV-seronegative. The specimen was PBMCs.

The CDR3 loop reads CATRGSSGNTGELFF. The CDR3 region has the DNA TGTGCCACTCGAGGGTCTAGCGGGAACACCGGGGAGCTGTTTTTT. The rearrangement uses TRBV6-6 and TRBJ2-2; 7 bases align to TRBD2. Looked up from germline, CDR1 is MNHNY and CDR2 is SVGAGI (reference sequence). CDR3 size: 15 residues. J gave up 1 base and V 10 bases, and 9 bases lay outside the gene matches.